This TCR beta chain stems from a study of T cell responses to AZD1222 COVID-19 vaccine. In the case of this clone: Its antigen is unknown.

V was trimmed by 2 bases and J by 4 bases, leaving 14 bases between them. The germline V gene has CDR1 KGHSH and CDR2 LQKENI. The CDR3 runs to 15 residues. Only in-frame clones appear in the TCRdb table, and some are missing; sequencing was by immunoSEQ multiplex PCR. The data hold approximately 120,000 clones, with roughly nine tenths observed a single time. Study outcomes and limitations: Samples come after the peak T cell response, not at day 14.

The starting material was peripheral blood, obtained on day 0 of AZD1222 vaccination. The sequence came from an adult in good health. This sequence joins TRBV18 and TRBJ1-1; D gene uncertain. This CDR3 reads CASSPTGVGGTEAFF. The CDR3 nucleotides read TGTGCCAGCTCACCAACCGGGGTCGGCGGCACTGAAGCTTTCTTT. Combining the CDR3 with reference TRBV18 and TRBJ1-1 gives the whole variable domain NAGVMQNPRHLVRRRGQEARLRCSPMKGHSHVYWYRQLPEEGLKFMVYLQKENIIDESGMPKERFSAEFPKEGPSILRIQQVVRGDSAAYFCASSPTGVGGTEAFFGQGTRLTVV.